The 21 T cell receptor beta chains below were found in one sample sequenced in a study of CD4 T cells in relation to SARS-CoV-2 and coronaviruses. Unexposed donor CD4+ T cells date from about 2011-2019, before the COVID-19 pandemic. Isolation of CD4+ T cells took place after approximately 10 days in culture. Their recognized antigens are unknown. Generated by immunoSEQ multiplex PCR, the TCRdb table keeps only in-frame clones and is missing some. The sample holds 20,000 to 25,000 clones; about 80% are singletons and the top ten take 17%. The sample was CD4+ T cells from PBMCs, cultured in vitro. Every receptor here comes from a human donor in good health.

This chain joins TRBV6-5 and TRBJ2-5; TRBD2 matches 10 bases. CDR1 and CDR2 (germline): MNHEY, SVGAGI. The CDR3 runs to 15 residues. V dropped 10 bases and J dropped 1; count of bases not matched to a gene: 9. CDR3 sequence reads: CATDLAGEGQETQYF. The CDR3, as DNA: TGTGCCACCGACCTAGCGGGAGAGGGCCAAGAGACCCAGTACTTC.

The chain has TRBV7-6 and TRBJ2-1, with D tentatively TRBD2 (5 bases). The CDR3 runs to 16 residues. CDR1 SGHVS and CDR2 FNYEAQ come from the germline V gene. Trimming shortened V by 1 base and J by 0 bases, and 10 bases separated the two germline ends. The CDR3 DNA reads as TGTGCCAGCAGCTTAGGAGCGGCCAGCTCCTACAATGAGCAGTTCTTC. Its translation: CASSLGAASSYNEQFF.

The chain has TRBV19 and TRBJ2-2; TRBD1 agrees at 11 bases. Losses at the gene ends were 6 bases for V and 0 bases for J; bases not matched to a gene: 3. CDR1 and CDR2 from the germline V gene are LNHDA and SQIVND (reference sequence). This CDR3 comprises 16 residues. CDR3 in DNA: TGTGCCAGTAGAACGGGACAGGGGGCGAACACCGGGGAGCTGTTTTTT. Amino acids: CASRTGQGANTGELFF.

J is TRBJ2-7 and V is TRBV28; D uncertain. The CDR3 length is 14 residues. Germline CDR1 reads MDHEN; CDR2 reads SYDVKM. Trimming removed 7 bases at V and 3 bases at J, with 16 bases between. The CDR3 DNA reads TGTGCCAGCAATCCGGGCCTTGGATACTACGAGCAGTACTTC. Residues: CASNPGLGYYEQYF.

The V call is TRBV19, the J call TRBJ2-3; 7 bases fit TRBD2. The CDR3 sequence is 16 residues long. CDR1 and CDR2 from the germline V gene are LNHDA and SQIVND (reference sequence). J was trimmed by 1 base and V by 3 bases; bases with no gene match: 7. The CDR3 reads CASSMWRESGTDTQYF. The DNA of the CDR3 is TGTGCCAGTAGTATGTGGCGGGAGTCCGGCACAGATACGCAGTATTTT.

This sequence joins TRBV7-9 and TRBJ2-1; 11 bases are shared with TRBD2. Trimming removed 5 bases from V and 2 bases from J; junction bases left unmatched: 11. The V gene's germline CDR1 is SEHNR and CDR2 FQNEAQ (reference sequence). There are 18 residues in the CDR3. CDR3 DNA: TGTGCCAGCAGCAGAGACTCTTCTAGCGGGAGGACCTACAATGAGCAGTTCTTC. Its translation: CASSRDSSSGRTYNEQFF.

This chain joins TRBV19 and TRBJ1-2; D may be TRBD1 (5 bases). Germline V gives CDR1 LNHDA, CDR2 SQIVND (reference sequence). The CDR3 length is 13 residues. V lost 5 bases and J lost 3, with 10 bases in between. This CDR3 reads CASSPRGDYGYTF. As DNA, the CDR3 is TGTGCCAGTAGTCCGAGGGGAGACTATGGCTACACCTTC.

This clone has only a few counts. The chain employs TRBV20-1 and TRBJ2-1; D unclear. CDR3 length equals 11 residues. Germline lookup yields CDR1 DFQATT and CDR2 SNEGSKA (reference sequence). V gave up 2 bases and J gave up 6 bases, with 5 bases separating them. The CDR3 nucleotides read TGCAGTGCTAGACCAGGCAATGAGCAGTTCTTC. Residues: CSARPGNEQFF.

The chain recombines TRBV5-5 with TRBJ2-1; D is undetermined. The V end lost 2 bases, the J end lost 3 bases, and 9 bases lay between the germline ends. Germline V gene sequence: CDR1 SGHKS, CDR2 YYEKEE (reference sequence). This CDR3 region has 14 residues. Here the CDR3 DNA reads TGTGCCAGCAGCTTAGGAAAGTACTACAATGAGCAGTTCTTC. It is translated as CASSLGKYYNEQFF. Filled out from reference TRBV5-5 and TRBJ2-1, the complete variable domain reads DAGVTQSPTHLIKTRGQQVTLRCSPISGHKSVSWYQQVLGQGPQFIFQYYEKEERGRGNFPDRFSARQFPNYSSELNVNALLLGDSALYLCASSLGKYYNEQFFGPGTRLTVL.

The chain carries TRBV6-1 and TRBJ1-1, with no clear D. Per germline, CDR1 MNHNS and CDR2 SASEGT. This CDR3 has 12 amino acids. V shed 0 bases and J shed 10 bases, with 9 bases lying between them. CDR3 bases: TGTGCCAGCAGTGAAGCGGTCTATCGAGCTTTCTTT. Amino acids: CASSEAVYRAFF.

The CDR3 is CASSRTGGVAFF. The CDR3 region has the DNA TGTGCCAGTAGTAGAACAGGGGGGGTGGCTTTCTTT. The chain combines TRBV19 with TRBJ1-1, with TRBD1 matching 8 bases. CDR1 is LNHDA and CDR2 is SQIVND in the germline V gene (reference sequence). V was pared by 4 bases and J by 11 bases, with 6 bases of the junction left unmatched. This CDR3 spans 12 amino acids.

CDR3 residues: CASSPGQVVNQPQHF. The CDR3 region has the DNA TGTGCCAGCTCACCGGGCCAGGTGGTCAATCAGCCCCAGCATTTT. The chain employs TRBV18 and TRBJ1-5; no firm D call. The germline V gene has CDR1 KGHSH and CDR2 LQKENI. The CDR3 spans 15 residues. Trimming removed 3 bases from V and 3 bases from J, with 12 bases in between.

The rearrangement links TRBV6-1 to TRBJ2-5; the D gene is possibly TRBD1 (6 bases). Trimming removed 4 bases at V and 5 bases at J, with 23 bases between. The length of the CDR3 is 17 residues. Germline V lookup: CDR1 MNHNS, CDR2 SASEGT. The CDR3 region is CASSVGTREARRETQYF. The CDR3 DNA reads TGTGCCAGCAGTGTTGGGACACGCGAGGCGCGGCGGGAGACCCAGTACTTC.

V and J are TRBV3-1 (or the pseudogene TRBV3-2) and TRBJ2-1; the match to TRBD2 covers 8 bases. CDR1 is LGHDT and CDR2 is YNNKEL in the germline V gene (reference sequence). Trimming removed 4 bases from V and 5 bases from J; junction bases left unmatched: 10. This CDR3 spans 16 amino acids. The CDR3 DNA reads TGTGCCAGCAGCCCCCGAGTCGCGGGAGGACACAATGAGCAGTTCTTC. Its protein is CASSPRVAGGHNEQFF.

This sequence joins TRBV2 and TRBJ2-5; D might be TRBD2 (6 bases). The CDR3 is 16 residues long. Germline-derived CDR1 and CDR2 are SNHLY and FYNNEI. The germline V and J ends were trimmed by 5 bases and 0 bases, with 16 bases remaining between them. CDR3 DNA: TGTGCCAGCAGTCCTCGGGCTGGAGGGTACCAAGAGACCCAGTACTTC. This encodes CASSPRAGGYQETQYF. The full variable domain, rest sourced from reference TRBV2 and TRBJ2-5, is EPEVTQTPSHQVTQMGQEVILRCVPISNHLYFYWYRQILGQKVEFLVSFYNNEISEKSEIFDDQFSVERPDGSNFTLKIRSTKLEDSAMYFCASSPRAGGYQETQYFGPGTRLLVL.

The CDR3 loop reads CATSDPGQLTDTQYF. The CDR3 region has the DNA TGTGCCACCAGTGATCCAGGACAGCTTACAGATACGCAGTATTTT. This sequence joins TRBV24-1 and TRBJ2-3, with D perhaps TRBD1 (6 bases). Trimming cost V 3 bases and J 3 bases, with 12 bases left between them. Germline assignment: CDR1 KGHDR and CDR2 SFDVKD. This CDR3 is built from 15 residues.

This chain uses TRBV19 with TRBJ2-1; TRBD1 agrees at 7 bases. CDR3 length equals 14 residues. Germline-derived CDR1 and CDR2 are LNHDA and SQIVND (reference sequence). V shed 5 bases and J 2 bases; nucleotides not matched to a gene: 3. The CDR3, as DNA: TGTGCCAGTAGTCGAGGGGGCGCCTACAATGAGCAGTTCTTC. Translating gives CASSRGGAYNEQFF.

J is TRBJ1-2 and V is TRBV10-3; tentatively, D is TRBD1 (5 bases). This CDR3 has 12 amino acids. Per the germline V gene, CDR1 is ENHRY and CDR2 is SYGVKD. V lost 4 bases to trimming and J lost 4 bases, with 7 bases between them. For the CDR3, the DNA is TGTGCCATCAGTGTTGACAGCTATGGCTACACCTTC. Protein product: CAISVDSYGYTF.

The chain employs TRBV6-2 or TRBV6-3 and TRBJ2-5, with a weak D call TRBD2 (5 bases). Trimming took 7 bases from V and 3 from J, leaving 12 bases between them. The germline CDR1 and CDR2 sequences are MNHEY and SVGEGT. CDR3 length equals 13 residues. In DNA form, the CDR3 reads TGTGCCAGCAACCCGTGGAGGAAAGAGACCCAGTACTTC. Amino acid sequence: CASNPWRKETQYF.

The CDR3 coding sequence is TGTGCCAGCAGCCAAGAAGGCCGTGAAGCTTTCTTT. Its translation: CASSQEGREAFF. The chain combines TRBV4-2 with TRBJ1-1; D remains unclear. Germline CDR1 and CDR2: LGHNA and YNFKEQ. Trimming stripped 0 bases from V and 7 bases from J, with 6 bases between. The CDR3 spans 12 residues.

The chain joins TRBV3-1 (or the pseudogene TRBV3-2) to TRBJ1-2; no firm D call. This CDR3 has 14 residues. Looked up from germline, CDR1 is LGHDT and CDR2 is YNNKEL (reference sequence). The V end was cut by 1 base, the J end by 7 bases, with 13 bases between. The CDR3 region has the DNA TGTGCCAGCAGCCAAGGGGTGCAAAAGGGTGGCTACACCTTC. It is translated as CASSQGVQKGGYTF.